This entry lists 3 T cell receptor beta chains sequenced from one sample in a study of blood T cell repertoires in COVID-19. Sequenced by immunoSEQ multiplex PCR; TCRdb stores in-frame clones only, minus some. The sample records 200,000 or so clones, roughly 86% being singletons. The sequenced sample consisted of peripheral blood. These receptors all stem from an older woman with acute or convalescent COVID-19.

V and J are TRBV19 and TRBJ2-1, with 9 bases identical to TRBD1. The CDR3 is 15 residues long. Germline CDR1 reads LNHDA; CDR2 reads SQIVND (reference sequence). J gave up 8 bases and V 5 bases, and 10 bases lay outside the gene matches. CDR3 sequence: CASSAPGQGGDEQFF. CDR3 DNA sequence: TGTGCCAGTAGTGCCCCGGGACAGGGTGGGGATGAGCAGTTCTTC.

CDR3 bases: TGTGCCACCAGTGATTTGCGAGCGGGACCCACAGATACGCAGTATTTT. Translating it yields CATSDLRAGPTDTQYF. This chain joins TRBV24-1 and TRBJ2-3; 7 positions match TRBD2. V was pared by 0 bases and J by 2 bases, with 4 bases of the junction left unmatched. The germline CDR1 and CDR2 sequences are KGHDR and SFDVKD. The CDR3 covers 16 residues.

This clone was found once. The chain uses TRBV19 and TRBJ2-5; TRBD1 matches 11 bases. This CDR3 has 14 residues. The germline gives CDR1 LNHDA, CDR2 SQIVND (reference sequence). Trimming at V came to 6 bases and at J to 5 bases, leaving 5 bases not matched to a gene. The CDR3 nucleotides read TGTGCCAGTAGCAGGACAGGGGGCTGGGAGACCCAGTACTTC. This encodes CASSRTGGWETQYF.